The 19 T cell receptor beta chains presented below share a single source sample, sequenced in a study of T cell repertoires in cytomegalovirus infection. These receptors' targets are unknown. In TCRdb, the reads were re-called with MiXCR into one record per CDR3 protein. Among roughly 110,000 distinct CDR3 sequences, about 33% were seen once, and the ten largest hold around two fifths. This specimen was CD8+ T cells from cultured PBMCs, taken from culture after CMV antigen stimulation. These receptors came from a human donor in good health (CMV status not recorded). Some clones in this sample may be carry-over from other donors' samples.

In this sample, this clonotype turned up many times. One junction end disagrees with the germline gene, perhaps due to a read error. The CDR3 loop is CASGLDGSRNTIYF. Written as DNA, the CDR3 is TGTGCCAGCGGCTTGGACGGATCTAGAAACACCATATATTTT. This rearrangement joins TRBV7-2 to TRBJ1-3; D remains unclear. Looked up from germline, CDR1 is SGHTA and CDR2 is FQGNSA. This CDR3 comprises 14 residues.

This clonotype came up a few times. This chain joins TRBV20-1 and TRBJ1-5, with unresolved D. Trimming took off 3 bases at V and 3 bases at J, with 18 bases between the two ends. The CDR3 has 16 amino acids. Germline V CDR1 and CDR2: DFQATT, SNEGSKA (reference sequence). The CDR3 sequence is CSASGVEFGDNQPQHF. The CDR3 DNA sequence: TGCAGTGCTAGTGGTGTCGAGTTTGGAGACAATCAGCCCCAGCATTTT.

This clonotype was counted between two and nine times. This CDR3 reads CASSLRLLVVASGGASSSYNEQFF. The DNA of the CDR3 is TGTGCCAGCAGTTTACGTCTCTTGGTAGTGGCTAGCGGGGGCGCCTCGAGCTCCTACAATGAGCAGTTCTTC. The chain joins TRBV12-3 or TRBV12-4 to TRBJ2-1, with 10 bases matching TRBD2. The CDR3 length is 24 residues. V dropped 2 bases and J dropped 0; count of bases not matched to a gene: 25.

The chain carries TRBV10-3 and TRBJ2-3; TRBD2 agrees at 7 bases. This CDR3 has 14 residues. CDR1 is ENHRY and CDR2 is SYGVKD in the germline V gene. The ends lost 8 bases at V and 2 bases at J; junction bases unmatched: 7. CDR3 region: CAIREEGSTDTQYF. Written as DNA, the CDR3 is TGTGCCATCCGGGAGGAGGGGTCCACAGATACGCAGTATTTT.

This clonotype was recorded once. CDR3 DNA: TGTGCCAGCAGCTTCCCTAGCGGGGGAGGTGACACCGGGGAGCTGTTTTTT. Amino acids: CASSFPSGGGDTGELFF. This rearrangement joins TRBV11-3 to TRBJ2-2; 10 nucleotides match TRBD2. The V gene end was trimmed by 3 bases and the J gene end by 3 bases; junction bases not matched to a gene: 7. The germline V gene has CDR1 SGHNT and CDR2 YENEEA. This CDR3 has 17 amino acids.

The chain joins TRBV5-1 to TRBJ2-7, with 9 nucleotides matching TRBD2. This CDR3 spans 18 amino acids. CDR1 and CDR2 (germline): SGHRS, YFSETQ. With 4 bases clipped from V and 2 bases from J, the junction kept 16 bases outside the gene matches. The CDR3 region is CASSIREKAGGLAYEQYF. CDR3 nucleotides: TGCGCCAGCAGCATACGAGAGAAAGCGGGGGGCTTGGCCTACGAGCAGTACTTC.

In this sample, this clonotype turned up a few times. The rearrangement uses TRBV2 and TRBJ1-1; 10 nucleotides agree with TRBD1. J gave up 5 bases and V 4 bases, and 4 bases lay outside the gene matches. The germline V gene encodes CDR1 SNHLY and CDR2 FYNNEI. The CDR3 loop spans 14 amino acids. CDR3 region: CASSGTGGRTEAFF. In nucleotides, the CDR3 is TGTGCCAGCAGTGGGACAGGGGGTAGGACTGAAGCTTTCTTT.

The rearrangement links TRBV7-6 to TRBJ2-5; 12 positions match TRBD2. With 5 bases clipped from V and 6 bases from J, the junction kept 13 bases outside the gene matches. The CDR3 is 17 residues long. Germline V gene lookup returns CDR1 SGHVS and CDR2 FNYEAQ. The CDR3 here is CASSQTGLAGGFQTQYF. The DNA of the CDR3 is TGTGCCAGCAGCCAAACTGGGCTAGCGGGGGGGTTTCAGACCCAGTACTTC.

The chain has TRBV5-6 and TRBJ1-2, with 9 bases aligning to TRBD1. The CDR3 runs to 15 residues. Trimming removed 0 bases from V and 7 bases from J; junction bases left unmatched: 7. Germline V gene sequence: CDR1 SGHDT, CDR2 YYEEEE. CDR3 nucleotides: TGTGCCAGCAGCTTGGTGGGGGGACAGGGCGGTGGCTACACCTTC. It yields the protein CASSLVGGQGGGYTF.

This clonotype showed up just a few times. The V call is TRBV19, the J call TRBJ2-3, with D unresolved. Trimming stripped 6 bases from V and 6 bases from J, with 7 bases between. The CDR3 has 11 amino acids. Germline loops: CDR1 LNHDA, CDR2 SQIVND (reference sequence). DNA for the CDR3: TGTGCCAGTAGCAGCAGGGATACGCAGTATTTT. It encodes CASSSRDTQYF.

In this sample, this clonotype turned up a few times. The CDR3: CASSARSGGPTGELFF. CDR3 coding DNA: TGTGCCAGCAGTGCCCGTAGCGGGGGGCCTACCGGGGAGCTGTTTTTT. The chain joins TRBV6-1 to TRBJ2-2; 10 nucleotides line up with TRBD2. Germline V gene sequence: CDR1 MNHNS, CDR2 SASEGT. Trimming removed 4 bases from V and 5 bases from J; junction bases left unmatched: 7. The CDR3 has 16 amino acids.

This chain links TRBV3-1 with TRBJ2-1, with 8 bases that match TRBD2. This CDR3 contains 17 residues. V shed 5 bases, J shed 5 bases, and the junction held 14 bases outside the gene matches. Germline CDR1 and CDR2: LGHDT and YNNKEL (reference sequence). The CDR3 nucleotides are TGTGCCAGCAGCTCAGAGAAGGTTAGCGGGGAGCACAATGAGCAGTTCTTC. Translated: CASSSEKVSGEHNEQFF.

This chain uses TRBV5-1 with TRBJ1-2; 7 bases are a match to TRBD1. Trimming took 2 bases from V and 3 from J; bases not matched to a gene: 7. The germline CDR1 and CDR2 sequences are SGHRS and YFSETQ. The CDR3 length is 15 residues. CDR3 sequence: CASSFHTQGDYGYTF. CDR3 nucleotides: TGCGCCAGCAGCTTCCACACGCAGGGGGACTATGGCTACACCTTC.

The chain has TRBV4-1 and TRBJ2-7, with D perhaps assigned TRBD1 or TRBD2 (6 bases each). CDR1 and CDR2 from the germline V gene are MGHRA and YSYEKL. CDR3 length: 15 amino acids. V was cut by 1 base and J by 2 bases, with 12 bases left in between. Here the CDR3 reads CASSQGEGGTYEQYF. The CDR3 DNA is TGCGCCAGCAGCCAAGGGGAAGGGGGGACCTACGAGCAGTACTTC.

The chain has TRBV7-4 and TRBJ2-7, with D unclear. The germline V gene encodes CDR1 SGHVT and CDR2 SQSDAQ. The CDR3 runs to 14 residues. V lost 5 bases, J lost 2 bases, and 13 bases lay in between. The CDR3 protein is CASSSPRLPYEQYF. CDR3 nucleotide sequence: TGTGCCAGCAGCAGTCCTCGTTTACCCTACGAGCAGTACTTC.

This clonotype has just a few counts. The rearrangement joins TRBV7-9 to TRBJ1-2; 7 bases are a match to TRBD1. Germline V gene data show CDR1 as SEHNR and CDR2 as FQNEAQ (reference sequence). CDR3 length: 15 residues. Losses at the gene ends were 6 bases for V and 4 bases for J; bases not matched to a gene: 11. CDR3 in amino acids: CASRAAKGAVYGYTF. DNA of the CDR3: TGTGCCAGCAGGGCGGCCAAGGGGGCGGTCTATGGCTACACCTTC.

The chain recombines TRBV7-2 with TRBJ1-1, with a weak D call TRBD1 (6 bases). From germline, CDR1 is SGHTA and CDR2 FQGNSA. The ends were cut back, 1 base at V and 3 bases at J, with 12 bases in the middle. This CDR3 region has 15 residues. The CDR3 loop reads CASSLVLGGHTEAFF. The CDR3 coding sequence is TGTGCCAGCAGCTTAGTACTGGGGGGCCACACTGAAGCTTTCTTT.

The chain is built from TRBV2 and TRBJ2-7; a weak D match, TRBD1 (6 bases). The CDR3 is 14 amino acids. Looked up from germline, CDR1 is SNHLY and CDR2 is FYNNEI. Trimming cost V 5 bases and J 4 bases, with 15 bases left between them. The DNA of the CDR3 is TGTGCCAGCAGTTTGTCCAGGGGTGAATACGAGCAGTACTTC. Translation gives CASSLSRGEYEQYF.

This clonotype was detected many times. The chain uses TRBV7-8 and TRBJ1-1; a possible D gene is TRBD1 (5 bases). The CDR3 runs 13 residues. Per germline, CDR1 SGHVS and CDR2 FQNEAQ. With 8 bases removed from V and 6 bases from J, the gap between germline ends came to 16 bases. The CDR3 sequence is CASRIDSLAEAFF. CDR3 bases: TGTGCCAGCCGGATCGACAGTTTGGCTGAAGCTTTCTTT.